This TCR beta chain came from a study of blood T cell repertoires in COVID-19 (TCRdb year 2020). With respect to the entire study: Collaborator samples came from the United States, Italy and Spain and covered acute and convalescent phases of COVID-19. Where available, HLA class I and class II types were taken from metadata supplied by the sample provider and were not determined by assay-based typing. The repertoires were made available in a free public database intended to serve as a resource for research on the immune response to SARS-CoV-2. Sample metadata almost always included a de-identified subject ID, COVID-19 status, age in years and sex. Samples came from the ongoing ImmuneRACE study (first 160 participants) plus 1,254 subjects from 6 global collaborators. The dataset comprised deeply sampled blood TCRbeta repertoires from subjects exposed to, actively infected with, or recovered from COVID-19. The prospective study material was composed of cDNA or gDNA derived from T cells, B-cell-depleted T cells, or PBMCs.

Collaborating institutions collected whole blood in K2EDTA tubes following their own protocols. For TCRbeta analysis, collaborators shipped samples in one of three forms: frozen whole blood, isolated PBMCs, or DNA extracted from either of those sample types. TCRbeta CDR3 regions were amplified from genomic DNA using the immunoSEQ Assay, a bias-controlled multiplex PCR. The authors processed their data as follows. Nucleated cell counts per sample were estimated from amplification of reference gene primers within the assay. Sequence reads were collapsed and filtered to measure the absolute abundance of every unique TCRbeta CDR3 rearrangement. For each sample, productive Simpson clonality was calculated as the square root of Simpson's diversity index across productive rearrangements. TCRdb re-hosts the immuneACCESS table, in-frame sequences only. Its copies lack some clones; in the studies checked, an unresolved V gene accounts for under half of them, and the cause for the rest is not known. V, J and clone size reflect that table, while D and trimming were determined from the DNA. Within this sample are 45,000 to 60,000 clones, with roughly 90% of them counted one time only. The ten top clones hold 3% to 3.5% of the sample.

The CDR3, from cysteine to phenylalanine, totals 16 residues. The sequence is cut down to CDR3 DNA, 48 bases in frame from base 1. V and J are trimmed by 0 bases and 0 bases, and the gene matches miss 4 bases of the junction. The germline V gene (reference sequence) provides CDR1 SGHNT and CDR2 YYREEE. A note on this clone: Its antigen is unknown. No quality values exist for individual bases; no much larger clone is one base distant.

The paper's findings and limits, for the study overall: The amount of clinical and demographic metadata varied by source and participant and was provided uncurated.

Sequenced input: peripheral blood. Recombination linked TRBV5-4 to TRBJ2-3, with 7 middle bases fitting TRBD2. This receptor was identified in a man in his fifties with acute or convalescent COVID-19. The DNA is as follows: TGTGCCAGCAGCTTGGGGGCTAGCGGAAGCACAGATACGCAGTATTTT. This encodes CASSLGASGSTDTQYF.